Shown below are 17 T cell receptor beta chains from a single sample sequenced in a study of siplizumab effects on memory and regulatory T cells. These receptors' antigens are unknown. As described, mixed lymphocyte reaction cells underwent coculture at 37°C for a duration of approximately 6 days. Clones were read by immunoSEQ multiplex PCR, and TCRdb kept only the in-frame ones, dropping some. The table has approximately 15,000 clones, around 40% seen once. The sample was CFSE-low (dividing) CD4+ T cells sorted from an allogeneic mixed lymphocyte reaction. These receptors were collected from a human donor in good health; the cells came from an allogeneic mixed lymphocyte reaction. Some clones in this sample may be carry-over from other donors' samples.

For the CDR3, the DNA is TGTGCCAGCTCACGACAGGGTGGGCCGGGGACAGATACGCAGTATTTT. Translated, it gives CASSRQGGPGTDTQYF. The chain has TRBV18 and TRBJ2-3; TRBD1 aligns across 7 bases. The CDR3 totals 16 residues. The germline V gene has CDR1 KGHSH and CDR2 LQKENI. The J segment lost 3 bases and the V segment lost 4 bases, leaving 10 bases of the junction unmatched.

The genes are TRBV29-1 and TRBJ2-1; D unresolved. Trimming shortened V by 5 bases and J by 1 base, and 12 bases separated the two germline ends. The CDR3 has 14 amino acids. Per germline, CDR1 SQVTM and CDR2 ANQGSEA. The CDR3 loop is CSVLQTTSYNEQFF. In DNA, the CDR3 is TGCAGCGTTCTACAGACGACTTCCTACAATGAGCAGTTCTTC.

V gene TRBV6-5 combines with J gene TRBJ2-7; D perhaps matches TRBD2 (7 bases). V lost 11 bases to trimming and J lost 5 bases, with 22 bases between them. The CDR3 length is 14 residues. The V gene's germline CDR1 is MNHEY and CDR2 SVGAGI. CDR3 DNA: TGTGCCTCGACACGGGGGGCGGGATTCAACGAGCAGTACTTC. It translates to CASTRGAGFNEQYF.

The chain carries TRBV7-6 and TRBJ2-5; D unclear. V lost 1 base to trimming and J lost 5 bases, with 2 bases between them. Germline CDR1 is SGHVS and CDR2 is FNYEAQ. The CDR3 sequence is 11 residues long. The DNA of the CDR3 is TGTGCCAGCAGCTTAGTGGAGACCCAGTACTTC. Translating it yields CASSLVETQYF.

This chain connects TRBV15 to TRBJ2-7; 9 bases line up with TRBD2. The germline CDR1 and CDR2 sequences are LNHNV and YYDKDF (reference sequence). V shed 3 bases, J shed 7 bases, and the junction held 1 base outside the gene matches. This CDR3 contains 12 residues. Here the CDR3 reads CATSSAGGEQYF. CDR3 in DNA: TGTGCCACCAGCAGCGCGGGGGGGGAGCAGTACTTC.

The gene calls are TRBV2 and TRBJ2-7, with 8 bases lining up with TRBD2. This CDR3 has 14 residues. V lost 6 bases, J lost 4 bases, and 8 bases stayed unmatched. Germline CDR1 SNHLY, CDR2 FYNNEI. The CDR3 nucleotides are TGTGCCAGCAGACCCGGGACTAGTTCGTACGAGCAGTACTTC. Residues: CASRPGTSSYEQYF.

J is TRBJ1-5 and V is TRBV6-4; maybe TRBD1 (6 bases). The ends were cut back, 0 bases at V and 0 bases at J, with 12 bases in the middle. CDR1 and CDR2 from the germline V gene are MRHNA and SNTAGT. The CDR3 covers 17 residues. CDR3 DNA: TGTGCCAGCAGTGACTCGGACAGCACCTATAGCAATCAGCCCCAGCATTTT. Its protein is CASSDSDSTYSNQPQHF.

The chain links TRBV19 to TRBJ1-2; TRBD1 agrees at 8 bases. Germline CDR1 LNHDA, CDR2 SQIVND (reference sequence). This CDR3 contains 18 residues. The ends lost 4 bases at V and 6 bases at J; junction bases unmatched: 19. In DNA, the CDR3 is TGTGCCAGTAGTAGGGCGCCGGGACAGGCCGTTCGGGACCATGGCTACACCTTC. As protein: CASSRAPGQAVRDHGYTF.

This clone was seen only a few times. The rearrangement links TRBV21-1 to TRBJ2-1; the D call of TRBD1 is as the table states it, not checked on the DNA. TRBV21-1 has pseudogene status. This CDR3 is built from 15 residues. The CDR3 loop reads CASNFRDRGRGEQFF. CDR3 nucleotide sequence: TGTGCCAGCAACTTCCGGGACAGGGGGCGCGGTGAGCAGTTCTTC.

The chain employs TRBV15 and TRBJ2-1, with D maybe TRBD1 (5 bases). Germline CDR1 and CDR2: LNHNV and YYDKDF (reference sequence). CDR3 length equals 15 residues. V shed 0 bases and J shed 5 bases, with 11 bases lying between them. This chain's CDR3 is CATSRDFGADNEQFF. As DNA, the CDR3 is TGTGCCACCAGCAGAGATTTTGGGGCAGACAATGAGCAGTTCTTC.

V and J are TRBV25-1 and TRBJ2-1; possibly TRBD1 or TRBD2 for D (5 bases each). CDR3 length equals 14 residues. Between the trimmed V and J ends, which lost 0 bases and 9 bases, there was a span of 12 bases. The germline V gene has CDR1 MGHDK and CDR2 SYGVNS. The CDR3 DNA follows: TGTGCCAGCAGTGAATACAGGGACCTGGGTGAGCAGTTCTTC. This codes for CASSEYRDLGEQFF.

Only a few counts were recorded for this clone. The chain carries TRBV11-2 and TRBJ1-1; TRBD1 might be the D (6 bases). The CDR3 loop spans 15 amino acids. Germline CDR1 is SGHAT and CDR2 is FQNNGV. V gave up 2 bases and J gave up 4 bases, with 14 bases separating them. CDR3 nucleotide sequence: TGTGCCAGCAGCTTAACAGGGTCCGTATTCACTGAAGCTTTCTTT. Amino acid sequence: CASSLTGSVFTEAFF.

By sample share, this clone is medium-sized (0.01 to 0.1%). The CDR3, as DNA: TGCGCCAGCAGCCAAGATCGAGTCGGGGGCTCGGGAAACACCATATATTTT. This gives the protein CASSQDRVGGSGNTIYF. The V call is TRBV4-1, the J call TRBJ1-3; tentative D call: TRBD1 (6 bases). The CDR3 has 17 amino acids. Germline V CDR1 and CDR2: MGHRA, YSYEKL. The V end was cut by 0 bases, the J end by 4 bases, with 16 bases between.

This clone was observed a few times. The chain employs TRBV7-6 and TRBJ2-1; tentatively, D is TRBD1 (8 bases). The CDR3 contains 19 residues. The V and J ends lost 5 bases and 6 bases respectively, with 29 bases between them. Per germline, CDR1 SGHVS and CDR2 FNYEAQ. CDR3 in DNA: TGTGCCAGCAGCCAGAACAGGGGGGCGCGGGCGGGAGAGGGCAATGAGCAGTTCTTC. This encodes CASSQNRGARAGEGNEQFF.

The CDR3 region has the DNA TGTGCCAGCAAGTGGACTAGCGGCTACTACGAGCAGTACTTC. Its translation: CASKWTSGYYEQYF. V and J are TRBV27 and TRBJ2-7, with 10 nucleotides matching TRBD2. The germline gives CDR1 MNHEY, CDR2 SMNVEV (reference sequence). CDR3 size: 14 residues. V gave up 7 bases and J gave up 3 bases; unmatched junction bases: 6.

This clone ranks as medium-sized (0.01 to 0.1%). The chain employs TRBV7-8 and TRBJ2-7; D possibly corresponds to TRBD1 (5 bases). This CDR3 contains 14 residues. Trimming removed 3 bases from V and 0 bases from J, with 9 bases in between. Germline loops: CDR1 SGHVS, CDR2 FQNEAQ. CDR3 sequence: CASSLKGSSYEQYF. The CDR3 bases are TGTGCCAGCAGCTTGAAGGGGTCCTCCTACGAGCAGTACTTC.

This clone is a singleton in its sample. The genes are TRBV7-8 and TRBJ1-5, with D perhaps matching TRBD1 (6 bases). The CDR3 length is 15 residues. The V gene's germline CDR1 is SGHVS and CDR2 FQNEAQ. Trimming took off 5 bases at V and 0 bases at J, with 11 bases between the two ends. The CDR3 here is CASSRLQGSNQPQHF. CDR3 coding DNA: TGTGCCAGCAGCCGATTACAGGGTAGCAATCAGCCCCAGCATTTT.